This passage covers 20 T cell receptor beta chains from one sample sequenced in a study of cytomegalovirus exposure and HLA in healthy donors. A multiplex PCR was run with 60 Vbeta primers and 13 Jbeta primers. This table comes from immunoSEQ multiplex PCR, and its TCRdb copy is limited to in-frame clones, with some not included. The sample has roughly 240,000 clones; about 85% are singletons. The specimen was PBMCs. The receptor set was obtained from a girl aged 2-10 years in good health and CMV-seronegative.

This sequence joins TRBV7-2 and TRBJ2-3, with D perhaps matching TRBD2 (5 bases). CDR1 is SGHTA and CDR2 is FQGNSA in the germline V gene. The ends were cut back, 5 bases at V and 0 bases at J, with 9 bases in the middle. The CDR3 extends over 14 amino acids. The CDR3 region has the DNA TGTGCCAGCAGCGAGCGGATCAGCACAGATACGCAGTATTTT. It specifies CASSERISTDTQYF.

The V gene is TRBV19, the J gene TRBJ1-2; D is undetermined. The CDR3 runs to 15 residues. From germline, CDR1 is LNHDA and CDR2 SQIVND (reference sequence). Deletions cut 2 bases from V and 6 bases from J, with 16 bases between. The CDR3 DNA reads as TGTGCCAGTAGTATACGGGTTCGTCGTGTTGATGGCTACACCTTC. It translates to CASSIRVRRVDGYTF.

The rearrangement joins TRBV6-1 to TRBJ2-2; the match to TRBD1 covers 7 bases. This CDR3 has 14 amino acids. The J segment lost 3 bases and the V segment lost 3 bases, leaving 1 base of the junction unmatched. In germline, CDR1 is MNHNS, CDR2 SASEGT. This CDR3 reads CASSEQGDTGELFF. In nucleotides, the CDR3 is TGTGCCAGCAGTGAGCAGGGGGACACCGGGGAGCTGTTTTTT.

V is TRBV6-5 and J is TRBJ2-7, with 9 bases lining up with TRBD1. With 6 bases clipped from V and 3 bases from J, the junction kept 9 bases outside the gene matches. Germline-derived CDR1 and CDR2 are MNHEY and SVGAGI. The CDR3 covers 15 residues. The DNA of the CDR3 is TGTGCCAGCAGCCGGGGACAGGGAGTGGGCTACGAGCAGTACTTC. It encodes CASSRGQGVGYEQYF.

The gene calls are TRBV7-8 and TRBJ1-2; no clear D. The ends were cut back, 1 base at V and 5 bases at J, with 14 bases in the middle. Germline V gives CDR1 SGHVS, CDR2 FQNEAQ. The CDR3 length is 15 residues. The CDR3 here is CASSLVGSDGYGYTF. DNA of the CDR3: TGTGCCAGCAGCTTAGTTGGGAGCGACGGGTATGGCTACACCTTC.

The CDR3 nucleotides are TGCGCCAGCAGTGCTAGTCTAGATACGCAGTATTTT. Protein sequence: CASSASLDTQYF. The gene calls are TRBV5-1 and TRBJ2-3; D unresolved. Trimming took 5 bases from V and 5 from J, leaving 9 bases between them. Germline V gene data show CDR1 as SGHRS and CDR2 as YFSETQ. The CDR3 has 12 residues.

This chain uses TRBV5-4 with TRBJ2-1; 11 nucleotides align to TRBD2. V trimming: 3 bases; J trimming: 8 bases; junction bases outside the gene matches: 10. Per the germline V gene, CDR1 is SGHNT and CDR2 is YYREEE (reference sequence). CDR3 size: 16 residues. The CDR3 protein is CASSSRSGRALDEQFF. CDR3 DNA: TGTGCCAGCAGCTCACGTAGCGGGAGGGCCCTCGATGAGCAGTTCTTC.

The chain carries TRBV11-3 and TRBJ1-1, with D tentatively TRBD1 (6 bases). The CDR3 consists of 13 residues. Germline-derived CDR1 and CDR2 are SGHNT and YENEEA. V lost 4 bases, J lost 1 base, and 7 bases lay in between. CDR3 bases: TGTGCCAGCAGCTGGACAGCGAACACTGAAGCTTTCTTT. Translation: CASSWTANTEAFF.

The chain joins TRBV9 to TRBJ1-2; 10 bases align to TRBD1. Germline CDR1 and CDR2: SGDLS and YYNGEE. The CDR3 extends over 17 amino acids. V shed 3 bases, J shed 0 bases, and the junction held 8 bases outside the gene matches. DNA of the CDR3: TGTGCCAGCAGCGAGGGGACAGGGGCTCCCTCTAACTATGGCTACACCTTC. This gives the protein CASSEGTGAPSNYGYTF.

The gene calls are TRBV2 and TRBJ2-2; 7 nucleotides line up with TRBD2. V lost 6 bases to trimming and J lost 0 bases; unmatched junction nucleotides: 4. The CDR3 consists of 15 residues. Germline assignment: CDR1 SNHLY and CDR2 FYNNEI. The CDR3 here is CASRPLAANTGELFF. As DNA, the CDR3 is TGTGCCAGCAGACCGCTAGCGGCGAACACCGGGGAGCTGTTTTTT.

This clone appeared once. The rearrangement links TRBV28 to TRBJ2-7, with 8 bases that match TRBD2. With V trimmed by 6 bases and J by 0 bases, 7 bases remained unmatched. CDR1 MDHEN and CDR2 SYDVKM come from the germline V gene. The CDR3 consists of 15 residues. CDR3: CASSSGSGSSYEQYF. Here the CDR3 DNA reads TGTGCCAGCAGCTCTGGGAGCGGGAGCTCCTACGAGCAGTACTTC.

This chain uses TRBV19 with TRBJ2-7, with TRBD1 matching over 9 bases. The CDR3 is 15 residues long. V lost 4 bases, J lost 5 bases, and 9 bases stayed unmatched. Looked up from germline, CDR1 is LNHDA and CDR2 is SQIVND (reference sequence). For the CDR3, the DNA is TGTGCCAGTAGTACGCCCGGGACAGGGCGGGACGAGCAGTACTTC. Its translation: CASSTPGTGRDEQYF.

The CDR3 DNA sequence: TGTGCCAGCAGCTACCCCGGACTAAATAGAGCGCAGTATTTT. As protein: CASSYPGLNRAQYF. This chain links TRBV5-6 with TRBJ2-3; weak D call: TRBD2 (6 bases). The CDR3 has 14 amino acids. From germline, CDR1 is SGHDT and CDR2 YYEEEE. V was trimmed by 3 bases and J by 10 bases, leaving 18 bases between them.

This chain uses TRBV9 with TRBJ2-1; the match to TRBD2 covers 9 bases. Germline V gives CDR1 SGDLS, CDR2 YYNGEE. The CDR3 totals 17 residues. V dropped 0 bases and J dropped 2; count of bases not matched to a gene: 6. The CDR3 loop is CASSVAGTSFPYNEQFF. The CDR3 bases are TGTGCCAGCAGCGTAGCAGGGACTAGCTTCCCCTACAATGAGCAGTTCTTC. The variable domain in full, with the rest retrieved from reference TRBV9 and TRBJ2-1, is DSGVTQTPKHLITATGQRVTLRCSPRSGDLSVYWYQQSLDQGLQFLIQYYNGEERAKGNILERFSAQQFPDLHSELNLSSLELGDSALYFCASSVAGTSFPYNEQFFGPGTRLTVL.

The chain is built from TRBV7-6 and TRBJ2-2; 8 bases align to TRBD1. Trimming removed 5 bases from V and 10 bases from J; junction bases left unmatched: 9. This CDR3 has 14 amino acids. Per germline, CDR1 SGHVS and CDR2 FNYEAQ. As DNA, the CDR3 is TGTGCCAGCAGCCCCGGGACAGGAAACGAGGAGCTGTTTTTT. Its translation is CASSPGTGNEELFF.

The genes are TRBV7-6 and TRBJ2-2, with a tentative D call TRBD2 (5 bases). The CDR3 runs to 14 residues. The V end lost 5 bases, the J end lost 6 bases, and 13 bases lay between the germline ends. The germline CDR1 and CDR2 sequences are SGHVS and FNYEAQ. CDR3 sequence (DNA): TGTGCCAGCAGCAGTGCCACTAGTCCCGGGGAGCTGTTTTTT. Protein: CASSSATSPGELFF.

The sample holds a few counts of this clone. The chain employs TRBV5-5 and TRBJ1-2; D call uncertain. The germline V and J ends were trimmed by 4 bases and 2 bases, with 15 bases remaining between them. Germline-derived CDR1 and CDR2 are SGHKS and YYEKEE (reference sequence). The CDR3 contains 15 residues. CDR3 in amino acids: CASSAAGIKNYGYTF. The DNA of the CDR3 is TGTGCCAGCAGCGCGGCGGGCATTAAGAACTATGGCTACACCTTC.

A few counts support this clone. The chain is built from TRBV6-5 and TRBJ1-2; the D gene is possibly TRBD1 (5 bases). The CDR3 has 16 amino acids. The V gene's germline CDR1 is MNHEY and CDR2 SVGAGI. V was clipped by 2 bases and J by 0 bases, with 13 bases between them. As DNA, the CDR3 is TGTGCCAGCAGTTACCCTGGGGGGAAAGCTAACTATGGCTACACCTTC. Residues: CASSYPGGKANYGYTF.

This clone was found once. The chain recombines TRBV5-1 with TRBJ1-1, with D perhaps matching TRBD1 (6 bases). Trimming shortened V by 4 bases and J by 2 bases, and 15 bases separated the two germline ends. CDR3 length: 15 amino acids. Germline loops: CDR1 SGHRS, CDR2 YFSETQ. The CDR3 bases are TGCGCCAGCAGCCCTTCAGGGGCGGAAAACACTGAAGCTTTCTTT. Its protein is CASSPSGAENTEAFF. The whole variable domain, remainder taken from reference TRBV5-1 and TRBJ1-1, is KAGVTQTPRYLIKTRGQQVTLSCSPISGHRSVSWYQQTPGQGLQFLFEYFSETQRNKGNFPGRFSGRQFSNSRSEMNVSTLELGDSALYLCASSPSGAENTEAFFGQGTRLTVV.

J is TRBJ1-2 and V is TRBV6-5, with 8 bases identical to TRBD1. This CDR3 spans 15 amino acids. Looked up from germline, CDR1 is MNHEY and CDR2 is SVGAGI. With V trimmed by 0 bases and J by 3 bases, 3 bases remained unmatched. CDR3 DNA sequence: TGTGCCAGCAGTTACTCTGGACAGGGAGACTATGGCTACACCTTC. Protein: CASSYSGQGDYGYTF.